The 21 T cell receptor beta chains in this list originate from one sample, sequenced in a study of vaccination and CD4 T cells after COVID-19 (dated by TCRdb to between 2020 and 2023). Which antigens these TCRs recognize remains unknown. In the paper's terms, the treatment or condition label means: approximately nine-day PBMC culture with coronavirus spike peptide pools or control peptides (ViraFEST assay). Library preparation used PCR. Sequenced using an Illumina iSeq 100. DNA from cultured CD4+ T cells underwent TCR sequencing with the Oncomine TCR Beta short-read assay at the Johns Hopkins FTIC core. Clones were called with MiXCR by TCRdb after fastp trimmed the public reads at Q25, and only in-frame beta chains were retained. Each record represents a unique CDR3 protein, reported with the most common genes and DNA among its rows. The sample table holds about 15,000 distinct CDR3 sequences, of which more than 55% were seen once. The top ten clones comprise approximately 11% of the sample.

The sequencing sample was made of CD4+ T cells from blood, cultured in vitro. The receptors shown here come from a human donor who had recovered from COVID-19.

This chain links TRBV30 with TRBJ2-2; the D gene is possibly TRBD1 (6 bases). CDR1 is GTSNPN and CDR2 is SVGIG in the germline V gene (reference sequence). The CDR3 is made up of 16 amino acids. V was cut by 2 bases and J by 1 base, with 14 bases left in between. The CDR3 nucleotides read TGTGCCTGGAGTCTTACCACAGGGTGGAACACCGGGGAGCTGTTTTTT. This encodes CAWSLTTGWNTGELFF.

J is TRBJ1-2 and V is TRBV18; TRBD1 aligns across 9 bases. This CDR3 is built from 14 residues. V gave up 3 bases and J gave up 7 bases; unmatched junction bases: 6. Looked up from germline, CDR1 is KGHSH and CDR2 is LQKENI. The CDR3 reads CASSPNRGQIGYTF. CDR3 nucleotides: TGTGCCAGCTCACCGAACAGGGGGCAGATTGGCTACACCTTC.

The chain carries TRBV11-2 and TRBJ2-3, with TRBD2 matching over 7 bases. V lost 5 bases and J lost 9; bases outside the gene matches: 8. CDR1 SGHAT and CDR2 FQNNGV come from the germline V gene. The CDR3 length is 13 residues. CDR3 DNA: TGTGCCAGCAGCAACCCGGGGGGACTGACGCAGTATTTT. Translation: CASSNPGGLTQYF.

This clonotype was counted a few times. The chain uses TRBV20-1 and TRBJ2-5; D uncertain. The CDR3 contains 14 residues. The germline gives CDR1 DFQATT, CDR2 SNEGSKA (reference sequence). V lost 2 bases to trimming and J lost 2 bases, with 12 bases between them. The CDR3 coding sequence is TGCAGTGCTAGACTTGGGATGGGGCAAGAGACCCAGTACTTC. Protein: CSARLGMGQETQYF.

This chain joins TRBV30 and TRBJ1-2, with D uncertain. The CDR3 is 14 amino acids. Trimming stripped 3 bases from V and 4 bases from J, with 15 bases between. Looked up from germline, CDR1 is GTSNPN and CDR2 is SVGIG (reference sequence). The CDR3, as DNA: TGTGCCTGGAGCCCCTTTACGGGCCCCTATGGCTACACCTTC. Its translation: CAWSPFTGPYGYTF.

This chain connects TRBV7-2 to TRBJ1-3; D gene ambiguous. Trimming pared 6 bases from V and 0 bases from J, leaving 6 bases between. In germline, CDR1 is SGHTA, CDR2 FQGNSA. This CDR3 is 13 amino acids long. CDR3 DNA: TGTGCCAGCAGTTCCACCTCTGGAAACACCATATATTTT. Protein: CASSSTSGNTIYF.

This clonotype was detected a few times. CDR3 sequence reads: CASSLTVTDTQYF. The CDR3, as DNA: TGTGCCAGCAGCTTGACAGTCACGGATACGCAGTATTTT. The V gene is TRBV5-6, the J gene TRBJ2-3, with D uncertain. Per the germline V gene, CDR1 is SGHDT and CDR2 is YYEEEE. The CDR3 totals 13 residues. Deletions cut 1 base from V and 6 bases from J, with 9 bases between.

This clonotype was detected only once. The rearrangement joins TRBV6-2 or TRBV6-3 to TRBJ1-2, with 7 bases identical to TRBD1. The length of the CDR3 is 16 residues. Germline V gene sequence: CDR1 MNHEY, CDR2 SVGEGT. J was trimmed by 4 bases and V by 5 bases; bases with no gene match: 13. Here the CDR3 reads CASSEVGGQFIYGYTF. DNA of the CDR3: TGTGCCAGCAGTGAGGTCGGGGGACAGTTCATCTATGGCTACACCTTC.

The V call is TRBV11-2, the J call TRBJ1-2; tentatively, D is TRBD1 (5 bases). Germline V CDR1 and CDR2: SGHAT, FQNNGV. V lost 2 bases to trimming and J lost 4 bases, with 8 bases between them. The CDR3 is made up of 13 amino acids. CDR3 in DNA: TGTGCCAGCAGCTTAAGGGGCCGCTATGGCTACACCTTC. Protein: CASSLRGRYGYTF.

The chain has TRBV7-9 and TRBJ2-7; D not certain. This CDR3 contains 13 residues. Germline V gives CDR1 SEHNR, CDR2 FQNEAQ (reference sequence). The V and J ends lost 5 bases and 3 bases respectively, with 11 bases between them. The CDR3 is CASSPVWSYEQYF. Here the CDR3 DNA reads TGTGCCAGCAGCCCTGTCTGGAGCTACGAGCAGTACTTC.

CDR3 in DNA: TGTGCCAGCGAAATATTATCCGGGACGACTGAAGCTTTCTTT. Protein product: CASEILSGTTEAFF. The chain is built from TRBV2 and TRBJ1-1; a weak D match, TRBD1 (5 bases). The germline V and J ends were trimmed by 8 bases and 5 bases, with 18 bases remaining between them. This CDR3 comprises 14 residues. In germline, CDR1 is SNHLY, CDR2 FYNNEI.

V is TRBV12-3 or TRBV12-4 and J is TRBJ1-2, with D maybe TRBD1 (6 bases). The CDR3 length is 13 residues. V was trimmed by 5 bases and J by 5 bases, leaving 12 bases between them. CDR3 in amino acids: CASSRGARYGYTF. CDR3 sequence (DNA): TGTGCCAGCAGTCGGGGGGCCAGGTATGGCTACACCTTC.

The chain uses TRBV20-1 and TRBJ1-4; D is possibly TRBD1 (5 bases). CDR1 and CDR2 from the germline V gene are DFQATT and SNEGSKA (reference sequence). Trimming cost V 2 bases and J 6 bases, with 7 bases left between them. This CDR3 has 12 residues. The CDR3 loop reads CSARQGDEKLFF. CDR3 DNA: TGCAGTGCTAGACAGGGCGATGAAAAACTGTTTTTT.

The genes are TRBV21-1 and TRBJ1-5; the table gives TRBD1 as D, unverified against the DNA. TRBV21-1 is flagged as a pseudogene. CDR3 length: 16 amino acids. CDR3: CASSKEGGDSNQPQHF. DNA of the CDR3: TGTGCCAGCAGCAAAGAAGGGGGAGACAGCAATCAGCCCCAGCATTTT.

V gene TRBV11-2 combines with J gene TRBJ1-1; no clear D. The CDR3 runs 11 residues. Trimming removed 5 bases at V and 4 bases at J, with 5 bases between. Germline loops: CDR1 SGHAT, CDR2 FQNNGV. The CDR3 nucleotides read TGTGCCAGCAGCAGAGTCACTGAAGCTTTCTTT. This sequence encodes CASSRVTEAFF.

This clonotype was counted a single time. J is TRBJ1-3 and V is TRBV9, with D uncertain. Trimming removed 0 bases at V and 0 bases at J, with 10 bases between. CDR1 and CDR2 from the germline V gene are SGDLS and YYNGEE. The CDR3 loop spans 16 amino acids. CDR3 DNA: TGTGCCAGCAGCGTAGGGAAGGGCCACTCTGGAAACACCATATATTTT. This sequence encodes CASSVGKGHSGNTIYF.

The chain uses TRBV6-5 and TRBJ1-1; D gene ambiguous. CDR1 MNHEY and CDR2 SVGAGI come from the germline V gene. V was shortened by 0 bases and J by 3 bases, with 5 bases between the two germline ends. The CDR3 has 13 amino acids. The CDR3 reads CASSYSLDTEAFF. DNA for the CDR3: TGTGCCAGCAGTTACTCGCTGGACACTGAAGCTTTCTTT.

V usage is TRBV19 and J usage is TRBJ2-7, with TRBD2 matching 7 bases. Germline V gene data show CDR1 as LNHDA and CDR2 as SQIVND (reference sequence). The V gene end was trimmed by 3 bases and the J gene end by 1 base; junction bases not matched to a gene: 12. This CDR3 is 17 amino acids long. CDR3 DNA: TGTGCCAGTAGTATGGCCCCAACTAGCGTTGGATCCTACGAGCAGTACTTC. This gives the protein CASSMAPTSVGSYEQYF.

The chain employs TRBV20-1 and TRBJ1-5, with TRBD1 as a possible D gene (5 bases). Trimming took off 5 bases at V and 3 bases at J, with 14 bases between the two ends. Germline CDR1 DFQATT, CDR2 SNEGSKA (reference sequence). The CDR3 consists of 14 residues. This CDR3 reads CSASDTGINQPQHF. Here the CDR3 DNA reads TGCAGTGCTTCCGACACAGGCATCAATCAGCCCCAGCATTTT.

J is TRBJ2-2 and V is TRBV14, with D unresolved. Germline CDR1 and CDR2: SGHDN and FVKESK. Trimming removed 5 bases from V and 4 bases from J, with 14 bases in between. The CDR3 has 15 residues. The CDR3 DNA reads TGTGCCAGCAGCTCAAACCTCCGGGCCACCGGGGAGCTGTTTTTT. Translation gives CASSSNLRATGELFF.

The gene calls are TRBV6-5 and TRBJ1-3; D gene ambiguous. Trimming stripped 2 bases from V and 0 bases from J, with 14 bases between. Per the germline V gene, CDR1 is MNHEY and CDR2 is SVGAGI. The CDR3 runs to 17 residues. CDR3 residues: CASSYAGRGNSGNTIYF. The CDR3 bases are TGTGCCAGCAGTTACGCCGGGCGGGGTAACTCTGGAAACACCATATATTTT.